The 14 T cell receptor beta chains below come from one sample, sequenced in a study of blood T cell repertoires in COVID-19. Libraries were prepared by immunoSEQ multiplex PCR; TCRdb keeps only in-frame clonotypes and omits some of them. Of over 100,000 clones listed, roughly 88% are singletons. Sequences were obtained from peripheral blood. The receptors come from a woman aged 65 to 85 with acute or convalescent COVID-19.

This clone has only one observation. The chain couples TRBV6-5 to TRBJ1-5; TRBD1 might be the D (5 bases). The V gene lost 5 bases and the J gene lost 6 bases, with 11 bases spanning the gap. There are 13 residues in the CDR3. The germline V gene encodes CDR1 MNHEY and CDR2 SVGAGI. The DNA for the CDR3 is TGTGCCAGCAGTCCAGGACACTTTCAGCCCCAGCATTTT. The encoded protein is CASSPGHFQPQHF.

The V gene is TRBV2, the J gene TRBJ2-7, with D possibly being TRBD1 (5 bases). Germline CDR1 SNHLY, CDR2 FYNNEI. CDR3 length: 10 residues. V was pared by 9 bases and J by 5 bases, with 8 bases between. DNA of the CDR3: TGTGCCAGGGGGCTTAACGAGCAGTACTTC. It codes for CARGLNEQYF. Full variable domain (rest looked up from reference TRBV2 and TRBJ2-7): EPEVTQTPSHQVTQMGQEVILRCVPISNHLYFYWYRQILGQKVEFLVSFYNNEISEKSEIFDDQFSVERPDGSNFTLKIRSTKLEDSAMYFCARGLNEQYFGPGTRLTVT.

The CDR3 DNA is TGTGCCAGCAGTTTGGCGGGGTTTGAGGGCATTCAGTACTTC. The encoded protein is CASSLAGFEGIQYF. The V call is TRBV28, the J call TRBJ2-4, with D possibly TRBD2 on 6 matching bases. Germline V gene lookup returns CDR1 MDHEN and CDR2 SYDVKM. CDR3 length: 14 residues. The V gene lost 3 bases and the J gene lost 9 bases, with 15 bases spanning the gap.

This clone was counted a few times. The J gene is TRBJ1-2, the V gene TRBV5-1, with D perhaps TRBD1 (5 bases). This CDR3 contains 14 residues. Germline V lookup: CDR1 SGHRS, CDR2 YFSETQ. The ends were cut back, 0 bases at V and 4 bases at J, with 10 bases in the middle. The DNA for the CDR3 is TGCGCCAGCAGCTTGGGGGGCAAGTTCTATGGCTACACCTTC. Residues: CASSLGGKFYGYTF.

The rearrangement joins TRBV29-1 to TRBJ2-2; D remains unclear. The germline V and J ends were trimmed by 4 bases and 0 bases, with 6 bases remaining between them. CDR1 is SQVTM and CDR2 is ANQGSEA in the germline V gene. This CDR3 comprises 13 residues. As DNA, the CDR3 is TGCAGCGTTGCAGGTTCGAACACCGGGGAGCTGTTTTTT. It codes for CSVAGSNTGELFF.

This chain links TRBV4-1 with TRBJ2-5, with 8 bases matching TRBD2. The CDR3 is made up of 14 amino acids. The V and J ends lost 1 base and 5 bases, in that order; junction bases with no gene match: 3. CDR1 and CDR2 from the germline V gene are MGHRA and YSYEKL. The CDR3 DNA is TGCGCCAGCAGCCAAGCGGGGGGGCCCGAGACCCAGTACTTC. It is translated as CASSQAGGPETQYF.

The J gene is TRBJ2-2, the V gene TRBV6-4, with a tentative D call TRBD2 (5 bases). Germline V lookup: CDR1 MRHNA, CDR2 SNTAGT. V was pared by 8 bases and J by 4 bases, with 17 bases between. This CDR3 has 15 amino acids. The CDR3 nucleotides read TGTGCCAGCCGCTCCGGACTTGGTCTCACCGGGGAGCTGTTTTTT. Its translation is CASRSGLGLTGELFF.

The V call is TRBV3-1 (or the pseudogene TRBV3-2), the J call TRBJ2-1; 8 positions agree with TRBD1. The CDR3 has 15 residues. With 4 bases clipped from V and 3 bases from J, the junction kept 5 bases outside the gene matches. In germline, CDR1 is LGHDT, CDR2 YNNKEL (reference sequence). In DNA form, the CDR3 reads TGTGCCAGCAGCCCTAGACAGGGGCTCTACAATGAGCAGTTCTTC. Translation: CASSPRQGLYNEQFF.

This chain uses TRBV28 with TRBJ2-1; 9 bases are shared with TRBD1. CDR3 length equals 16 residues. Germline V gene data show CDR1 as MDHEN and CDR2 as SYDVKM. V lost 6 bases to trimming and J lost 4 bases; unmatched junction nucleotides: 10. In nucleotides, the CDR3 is TGTGCCAGCAGCCCTTCCCCCGGACAGGGGTACAATGAGCAGTTCTTC. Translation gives CASSPSPGQGYNEQFF. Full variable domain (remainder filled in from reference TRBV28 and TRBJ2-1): DVKVTQSSRYLVKRTGEKVFLECVQDMDHENMFWYRQDPGLGLRLIYFSYDVKMKEKGDIPEGYSVSREKKERFSLILESASTNQTSMYLCASSPSPGQGYNEQFFGPGTRLTVL.

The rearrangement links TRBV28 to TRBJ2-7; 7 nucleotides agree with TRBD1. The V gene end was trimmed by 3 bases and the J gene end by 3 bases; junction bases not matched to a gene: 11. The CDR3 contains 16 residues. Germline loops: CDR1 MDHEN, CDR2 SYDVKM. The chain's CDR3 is CASSFPPATGLYEQYF. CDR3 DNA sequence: TGTGCCAGCAGTTTCCCCCCCGCGACAGGGCTCTACGAGCAGTACTTC.

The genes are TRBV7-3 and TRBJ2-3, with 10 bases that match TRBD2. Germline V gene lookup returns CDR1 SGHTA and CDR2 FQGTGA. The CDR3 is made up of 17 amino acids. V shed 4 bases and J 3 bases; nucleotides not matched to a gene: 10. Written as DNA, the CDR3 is TGTGCCAGCAGCTCCCAGCGGGGGGGCTGGGATACAGATACGCAGTATTTT. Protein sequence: CASSSQRGGWDTDTQYF.

CDR3 protein: CASSRASGGTNEKLFF. CDR3 sequence (DNA): TGTGCCAGTAGTAGAGCCTCGGGGGGAACTAATGAAAAACTGTTTTTT. V gene TRBV19 combines with J gene TRBJ1-4, with D possibly matching TRBD1 (5 bases). Germline CDR1 and CDR2: LNHDA and SQIVND (reference sequence). The CDR3 spans 16 residues. The ends were cut back, 4 bases at V and 1 base at J, with 13 bases in the middle.

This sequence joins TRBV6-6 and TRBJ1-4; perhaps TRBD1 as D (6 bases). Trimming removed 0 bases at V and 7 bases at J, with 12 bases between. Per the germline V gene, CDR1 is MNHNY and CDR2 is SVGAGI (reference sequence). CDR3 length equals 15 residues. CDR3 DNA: TGTGCCAGCAGTTACTCCGGGGGGCAGGGTGAAAAACTGTTTTTT. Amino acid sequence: CASSYSGGQGEKLFF.

The CDR3 coding sequence is TGCAGCGTTCACTTAAGAGCTAGAGAGACCCAGTACTTC. Protein: CSVHLRARETQYF. The chain employs TRBV29-1 and TRBJ2-5; D is uncertain. CDR3 length: 13 amino acids. V lost 5 bases and J lost 4, with 14 bases in between. In germline, CDR1 is SQVTM, CDR2 ANQGSEA.